This TCR beta chain comes out of a study of blood T cell repertoires in COVID-19 (TCRdb year 2020). For the study in its entirety: The collaborator samples originated in the United States, Italy and Spain and spanned the acute and convalescent phases of COVID-19. Where available, HLA class I and class II types were obtained from metadata supplied by the sample provider rather than from assay-based typing. Nearly every sample came with metadata listing a de-identified subject ID, COVID-19 status, age in years and sex. The samples were drawn from the first 160 participants of the ongoing ImmuneRACE study and from 1,254 subjects provided by 6 global collaborators. The prospective study material was composed of cDNA or gDNA derived from T cells, B-cell-depleted T cells, or PBMCs. The repertoires were released in a freely available public database meant as a resource for research on the immune response to SARS-CoV-2. The dataset comprised deeply sampled blood TCRbeta repertoires from subjects exposed to, actively infected with, or recovered from COVID-19. Broad study findings and their caveats: The quantity of clinical and demographic metadata differed by source and by participant and was supplied without curation.

Looking up the germline V gene yields CDR1 MGHRA and CDR2 YSYEKL. Unmatched junction bases come to 4, with V trimmed by 3 bases and J by 2 bases. Reading from cysteine to phenylalanine, the CDR3 counts 15 amino acids. The CDR3 DNA has 45 bases and is translated from base 1. TCRbeta CDR3 regions were amplified from genomic DNA by means of the immunoSEQ Assay, a bias-controlled multiplex PCR. As for how the authors treated the data: The number of nucleated cells in each sample was estimated by amplification of reference gene primers within the assay. To quantify the absolute abundance of each unique TCRbeta CDR3 rearrangement, sequence reads were collapsed and filtered. For each sample, productive Simpson clonality was calculated as the square root of Simpson's diversity index over productive rearrangements. TCRdb retrieved this table from immuneACCESS and kept in-frame rearrangements only. Not all clones are present; in checked studies, unresolved V genes account for under half, and no reason is known for the remainder. The DNA gave D and trimming, while V, J and clone size come from that table. The table for this sample lists fewer than 450,000 clones; approximately 84% of them were counted only once. The top ten constitute under 1.3% of the sample.

In the prospective study, participants were roughly 18 to 100 years old, resided in around 25 geographic areas of the United States, and were enrolled through a virtual design. In the prospective study, cohorts were assigned on the basis of participant-reported clinical history obtained from a screening survey and a study questionnaire. ImmuneRACE Cohort 3 recovered participants were defined by two consecutive negative NP/OP PCR tests, healthcare professional clearance, or symptom resolution. Each participant in the prospective study had whole blood, serum and a nasopharyngeal or oropharyngeal swab collected by mobile phlebotomists. Over a roughly two-month period, participants in the prospective study had the option of providing additional blood draws and questionnaires. Prospective study blood samples were shipped either frozen or at room temperature before DNA extraction. To note about this clone: The antigen it recognizes is unknown. No base quality values were provided; no much bigger clone lies one nucleotide off.

The receptor was derived from a woman aged 25 to 45 who had recovered from COVID-19. The V and J segments used are TRBV4-1 and TRBJ2-3; 8 middle bases align to TRBD2. Sequencing was done on a sample of PBMCs or T cells enriched from blood (not recorded which). The CDR3 is CASSHSGTYTDTQYF. The DNA sequence is TGCGCCAGCAGCCATAGCGGGACGTACACAGATACGCAGTATTTT.